This passage covers 19 T cell receptor beta chains from one sample sequenced in a study of cytomegalovirus exposure and HLA in healthy donors. It was with 60 Vbeta and 13 Jbeta primers that the PCR ran. Clones were sequenced by immunoSEQ multiplex PCR, and TCRdb holds only the in-frame ones, with some missing. The data hold fewer than 150,000 clones, with roughly 80% observed a single time. The sample consisted of PBMCs. All receptors come from a woman aged 35 to 49 in good health and CMV-seropositive.

This clone showed up just a few times. The chain combines TRBV6-1 with TRBJ2-5; D gene ambiguous. CDR3 length: 13 amino acids. CDR1 MNHNS and CDR2 SASEGT come from the germline V gene. The V end was cut by 7 bases, the J end by 4 bases, with 13 bases between. CDR3 loop: CASNSNRRETQYF. The DNA of the CDR3 is TGTGCCAGCAATTCGAACAGAAGAGAGACCCAGTACTTC.

This clone came up once. This chain uses TRBV4-3 with TRBJ1-1; the D gene is possibly TRBD1 (6 bases). Trimming pared 3 bases from V and 1 base from J, leaving 12 bases between. The CDR3 length is 15 residues. CDR1 and CDR2 from the germline V gene are LGHNA and YSLEER. The DNA of the CDR3 is TGCGCCAGCAGCCAGAACCCGACAGGGAACACTGAAGCTTTCTTT. Translation gives CASSQNPTGNTEAFF.

This rearrangement joins TRBV4-1 to TRBJ2-1, with TRBD2 identical over 11 bases. The germline gives CDR1 MGHRA, CDR2 YSYEKL. V was clipped by 4 bases and J by 4 bases; unmatched bases: 6. This CDR3 spans 16 amino acids. The CDR3 spells CASSRTGTSGYNEQFF. In nucleotides, the CDR3 is TGCGCCAGCAGCCGAACCGGGACTAGCGGTTACAATGAGCAGTTCTTC.

CDR3 loop: CASSPGRTEFSYEQYF. Here the CDR3 DNA reads TGTGCCAGCAGCCCCGGTAGGACAGAGTTTTCCTACGAGCAGTACTTC. This chain links TRBV7-9 with TRBJ2-7, with D perhaps TRBD1 (6 bases). V lost 5 bases, J lost 1 base, and 18 bases lay in between. Germline V gene sequence: CDR1 SEHNR, CDR2 FQNEAQ (reference sequence). The CDR3 consists of 16 residues.

CDR3 nucleotides: TGTGCCAGCCGCTGGGGCTGGACCGGGGAGCTGTTTTTT. Translated, it gives CASRWGWTGELFF. The chain combines TRBV27 with TRBJ2-2; weak D call: TRBD1 (5 bases). V lost 8 bases and J lost 5, with 12 bases in between. Germline V gives CDR1 MNHEY, CDR2 SMNVEV (reference sequence). The CDR3 runs 13 residues.

The chain links TRBV7-3 to TRBJ2-7; 9 bases fit TRBD1. Germline lookup yields CDR1 SGHTA and CDR2 FQGTGA. The CDR3 has 14 amino acids. V shed 8 bases, J shed 6 bases, and the junction held 11 bases outside the gene matches. The CDR3, as DNA: TGTGCCAGCGCTGAGGACAGGGGAAGACGCGAGCAGTACTTC. It is translated as CASAEDRGRREQYF.

The chain combines TRBV29-1 with TRBJ2-7; tentatively, D is TRBD1 (6 bases). The V end was cut by 2 bases, the J end by 4 bases, with 12 bases between. CDR1 and CDR2 (germline): SQVTM, ANQGSEA. The CDR3 totals 13 residues. CDR3 region: CSVEKAGDYEQYF. Written as DNA, the CDR3 is TGCAGCGTTGAAAAGGCAGGGGATTACGAGCAGTACTTC.

Details on this clone: Other DNA sequences in the sample encode the same CDR3. The chain joins TRBV9 to TRBJ2-2; D gene uncertain. This CDR3 has 15 amino acids. V was shortened by 4 bases and J by 0 bases, with 10 bases between the two germline ends. Germline CDR1 and CDR2: SGDLS and YYNGEE. CDR3 loop: CASSLYGTNTGELFF. CDR3 nucleotide sequence: TGTGCCAGCAGCCTCTATGGTACGAACACCGGGGAGCTGTTTTTT.

The rearrangement uses TRBV6-5 and TRBJ2-3; TRBD1 matches 8 bases. J was trimmed by 1 base and V by 6 bases; bases with no gene match: 6. CDR3 length equals 15 residues. Germline lookup yields CDR1 MNHEY and CDR2 SVGAGI. The CDR3 DNA follows: TGTGCCAGCAGCAGGACAGGGTATCGCACAGATACGCAGTATTTT. Residues: CASSRTGYRTDTQYF.

This chain joins TRBV13 and TRBJ1-1; TRBD1 is a possible D gene (5 bases). The CDR3 totals 13 residues. The V gene's germline CDR1 is PRHDT and CDR2 FYEKMQ (reference sequence). V lost 2 bases and J lost 4, with 8 bases in between. CDR3 sequence (DNA): TGTGCCAGCAGCTTACAAGGGGTCACTGAAGCTTTCTTT. Translating it yields CASSLQGVTEAFF.

The chain couples TRBV19 to TRBJ2-7, with 11 bases that match TRBD2. Germline lookup yields CDR1 LNHDA and CDR2 SQIVND (reference sequence). The CDR3 length is 18 residues. J lost 0 bases, V lost 6 bases, and 13 bases had no gene match. CDR3 protein: CASRQLAGAAQSSYEQYF. DNA for the CDR3: TGTGCCAGTAGACAACTAGCGGGAGCGGCCCAGAGCTCCTACGAGCAGTACTTC.

The CDR3 region is CASGRQGLSTDTQYF. DNA for the CDR3: TGCGCCAGCGGGCGTCAGGGTTTGAGCACAGATACGCAGTATTTT. The gene calls are TRBV5-1 and TRBJ2-3; the D gene is possibly TRBD1 (5 bases). Germline CDR1 is SGHRS and CDR2 is YFSETQ. The V end was cut by 7 bases, the J end by 0 bases, with 15 bases between. This CDR3 has 15 amino acids.

J is TRBJ2-3 and V is TRBV29-1, with D possibly being TRBD2 (6 bases). The germline gives CDR1 SQVTM, CDR2 ANQGSEA. Trimming pared 6 bases from V and 3 bases from J, leaving 16 bases between. This CDR3 region has 14 residues. For the CDR3, the DNA is TGCAGCGTGTCATGGCGGGGTAGGACAGATACGCAGTATTTT. Amino acids: CSVSWRGRTDTQYF.

The V call is TRBV14, the J call TRBJ2-5; TRBD2 matches at 12 bases. Per the germline V gene, CDR1 is SGHDN and CDR2 is FVKESK. The CDR3 is made up of 16 amino acids. The junction had 9 bases not matched to a gene; V was cut back by 6 bases and J by 4 bases. The CDR3 DNA sequence: TGTGCCAGCAGTCGACGACTAGCGGGAGCTGGAGAGACCCAGTACTTC. Its protein is CASSRRLAGAGETQYF.

The V and J genes are TRBV10-1 and TRBJ2-5; TRBD2 matches 9 bases. Germline loops: CDR1 WNHNN, CDR2 SYGVQD (reference sequence). This CDR3 is built from 15 residues. V shed 3 bases and J 3 bases; nucleotides not matched to a gene: 5. DNA of the CDR3: TGCGCCAGCAGTGACGGTAGCGGGGGTAAAGAGACCCAGTACTTC. This sequence encodes CASSDGSGGKETQYF.

The genes are TRBV7-2 and TRBJ2-7; the match to TRBD1 covers 10 bases. V shed 3 bases and J 2 bases; nucleotides not matched to a gene: 4. CDR1 SGHTA and CDR2 FQGNSA come from the germline V gene. The CDR3 is made up of 15 amino acids. The CDR3 region is CASSLPGQGTYEQYF. CDR3 coding DNA: TGTGCCAGCAGCTTGCCGGGACAGGGGACCTACGAGCAGTACTTC.

This chain uses TRBV2 with TRBJ1-6, with TRBD1 as a possible D gene (5 bases). From germline, CDR1 is SNHLY and CDR2 FYNNEI. Trimming took off 8 bases at V and 7 bases at J, with 15 bases between the two ends. The CDR3 is 14 amino acids. The CDR3: CASGPKAGNSPLHF. The CDR3 coding sequence is TGTGCCAGCGGACCGAAAGCAGGGAATTCACCCCTCCACTTT. The variable domain in full, with the rest retrieved from reference TRBV2 and TRBJ1-6, is EPEVTQTPSHQVTQMGQEVILRCVPISNHLYFYWYRQILGQKVEFLVSFYNNEISEKSEIFDDQFSVERPDGSNFTLKIRSTKLEDSAMYFCASGPKAGNSPLHFGNGTRLTVT.

The V and J genes are TRBV4-3 and TRBJ2-3, with a tentative D call TRBD2 (5 bases). Germline values: CDR1 LGHNA, CDR2 YSLEER. The CDR3 totals 12 residues. The germline V and J ends were trimmed by 1 base and 8 bases, with 7 bases remaining between them. The CDR3 bases are TGCGCCAGCAGCCAAGGGACTTTTACGCAGTATTTT. Protein: CASSQGTFTQYF.

The rearrangement joins TRBV27 to TRBJ1-1, with 8 bases fitting TRBD1. The CDR3 runs 14 residues. Per germline, CDR1 MNHEY and CDR2 SMNVEV (reference sequence). Losses at the gene ends were 5 bases for V and 5 bases for J; bases not matched to a gene: 7. The CDR3 DNA reads TGTGCCAGCAGTGTACTGGACAGGGCGACTGAAGCTTTCTTT. It yields the protein CASSVLDRATEAFF.